The rows below give T cell receptor beta chains drawn from one sample of a study of blood T cell repertoires in COVID-19. Assay used: immunoSEQ multiplex PCR; TCRdb lists only in-frame clones, some missing. Seen here are some 320,000 clones, around 87% observed once, and the top ten hold under 5.5%. The source material was PBMCs or T cells enriched from blood (not recorded which). All receptors come from a young woman who had recovered from COVID-19. Both conserved end residues are part of each CDR3. Fields, in order: V gene, D gene, J gene, clone size, CDR3 DNA, CDR3 protein. D genes are given only for firm matches. Only part of the rows carry a size: once, few, many, or a class if the clone is expanded.

V gene: TRBV9
D gene: TRBD1
J gene: TRBJ1-1
clone size: -
CDR3 DNA: TGTGCCAGCAGCCAGACAGGGGATCCCTTTGGGGTGGGTGAAGCTTTCTTT
CDR3 protein: CASSQTGDPFGVGEAFF

V gene: TRBV12-3/TRBV12-4
D gene: TRBD1
J gene: TRBJ1-6
clone size: -
CDR3 DNA: TGTGCCAGTAACCGGGGCAGGGGGCCACCCCTCCACTTT
CDR3 protein: CASNRGRGPPLHF

V gene: TRBV6-2/TRBV6-3
D gene: TRBD2
J gene: TRBJ2-3
clone size: -
CDR3 DNA: TGTGCCAGCAGCCAGGGAATAGCGGGGGGGGCAGATACGCAGTATTTT
CDR3 protein: CASSQGIAGGADTQYF

V gene: TRBV5-1
D gene: TRBD1
J gene: TRBJ1-5
clone size: few
CDR3 DNA: TGCGCCAGCAGCCCGCTTCCCCGGACAGGGAATCAGCCCCAGCATTTT
CDR3 protein: CASSPLPRTGNQPQHF

V gene: TRBV19
D gene: TRBD1
J gene: TRBJ1-4
clone size: -
CDR3 DNA: TGTGCCAGTAGTTTATCCGGGACAGGGCGTGAAAAACTGTTTTTT
CDR3 protein: CASSLSGTGREKLFF

V gene: TRBV4-2
D gene: TRBD1
J gene: TRBJ1-2
clone size: -
CDR3 DNA: TGTGCCAGCAGCCAAGATCCCGGGACAGCTCTTGGCTACACCTTC
CDR3 protein: CASSQDPGTALGYTF

V gene: TRBV7-2
D gene: -
J gene: TRBJ1-5
clone size: -
CDR3 DNA: TGTGCCAGCAGCCCCCGGGGGAGAGATCAGCCCCAGCATTTT
CDR3 protein: CASSPRGRDQPQHF

V gene: TRBV5-1
D gene: -
J gene: TRBJ2-3
clone size: -
CDR3 DNA: TGCGCCACCCGGCCGGGAATTAGCACAGATACGCAGTATTTT
CDR3 protein: CATRPGISTDTQYF

V gene: TRBV11-3
D gene: TRBD1
J gene: TRBJ2-3
clone size: -
CDR3 DNA: TGTGCCAGCAGCCGGGGACAGGGTAGCACAGATACGCAGTATTTT
CDR3 protein: CASSRGQGSTDTQYF

V gene: TRBV27
D gene: -
J gene: TRBJ2-1
clone size: -
CDR3 DNA: TGTGCCAGCAGTTCCCCCTCAGGCCGGGGGTACAATGAGCAGTTCTTC
CDR3 protein: CASSSPSGRGYNEQFF